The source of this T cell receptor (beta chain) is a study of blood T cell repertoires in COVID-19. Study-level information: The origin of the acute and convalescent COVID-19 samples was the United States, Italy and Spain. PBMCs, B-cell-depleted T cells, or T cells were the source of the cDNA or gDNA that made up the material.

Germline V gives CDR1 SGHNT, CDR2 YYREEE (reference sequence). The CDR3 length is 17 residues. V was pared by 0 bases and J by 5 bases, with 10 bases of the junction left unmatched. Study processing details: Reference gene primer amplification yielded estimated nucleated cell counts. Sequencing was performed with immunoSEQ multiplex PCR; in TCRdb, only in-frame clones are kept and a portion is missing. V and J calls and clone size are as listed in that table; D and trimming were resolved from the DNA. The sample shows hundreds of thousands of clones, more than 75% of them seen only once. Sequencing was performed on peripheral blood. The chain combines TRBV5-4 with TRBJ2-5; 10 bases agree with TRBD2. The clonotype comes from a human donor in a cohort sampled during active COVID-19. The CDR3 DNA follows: TGTGCCAGCAGCTTGGGGCTAGCGGGGGCCCTGCTGGAGACCCAGTACTTC. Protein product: CASSLGLAGALLETQYF.